Described below is a single T cell receptor beta chain sequence and its context. These data originate in a study of control samples from healthy donors and cancer patients. The method was immunoSEQ multiplex PCR; TCRdb's version includes in-frame clones alone and lacks a portion of them. The data show over 100,000 clones, with around 90% seen just once and 2% to 3% held by the top ten. V lost 1 base, J lost 6 bases, and 8 bases stayed unmatched. The germline V gene has CDR1 MDHEN and CDR2 SYDVKM. This CDR3 region has 16 residues. Material for sequencing was blood. This sequence originates from a man in his forties or fifties in good health. The gene calls are TRBV28 and TRBJ2-3, with 9 bases fitting TRBD2. The CDR3 region has the DNA TGTGCCAGCAGTTTATTTAGGGCGGGGGGGACCGATACGCAGTATTTT. It is translated as CASSLFRAGGTDTQYF.